The clone carrying this TCR beta chain has ten or more counts. Its target is not known. Unique molecular identifiers tagged every individual TCR cDNA molecule. MiXCR was run by TCRdb on the 5' RACE reads, yielding one entry per CDR3 protein. Of just under 40,000 distinct CDR3 sequences in the sample, approximately 6.3% are singletons; the top ten hold 11%. These data are taken from a study of spatial heterogeneity in lung cancer. Study overall: The study consistently detected more beta-chain than alpha-chain sequences. Study-level results: Ubiquitous expanded tumor TCRs appeared in blood more at resection than follow-up.

Noted time point: sample taken at primary tumor resection. The sequenced material consisted of unsorted whole RNA from tumor, nontumor lung or frozen PBMC. The donor group consisted of roughly 70 patients who had untreated, early-stage non-small cell lung cancer. The CDR3 covers 16 residues. With V trimmed by 7 bases and J by 3 bases, 9 bases remained unmatched. The rearrangement links TRBV12-3 or TRBV12-4 to TRBJ2-6; 7 nucleotides agree with TRBD1. This material consisted of PBMCs, taken at surgery. The clonotype originates from a male donor with early-stage non-small cell lung cancer. In DNA, the CDR3 is TGTGCCAGCACCAAAGGGGGCTGGGGTGGGGCCAACGTCCTGACTTTC. This gives the protein CASTKGGWGGANVLTF.